This is a list of T cell receptor beta chains from one sample in a study of blood T cell repertoires in COVID-19. Clones were read by immunoSEQ multiplex PCR, and TCRdb kept only the in-frame ones, dropping some. The table has about 100,000 clones, 75% to 90% seen once; the top ten hold 1.5% to 2%. The sequenced sample was peripheral blood. These receptors were taken from a man aged 80 or over with acute or convalescent COVID-19. Both conserved end residues are part of each CDR3. Each record gives: J gene, V gene, D gene, clone size, CDR3 length, CDR3 protein, CDR3 DNA. D genes are given only for firm matches. Clone size, where shown, is once, few, many, or a class for clones that have expanded.

TRBJ2-1 | TRBV11-3 | TRBD2 | NA | 16 | CASSSGGSGRAHEQFF | TGTGCCAGCAGCTCCGGAGGTAGCGGGAGGGCCCATGAGCAGTTCTTC
TRBJ2-1 | TRBV2 | NA | NA | 16 | CASSEVEGGWYNEQFF | TGTGCCAGCAGTGAGGTGGAGGGTGGGTGGTACAATGAGCAGTTCTTC
TRBJ1-2 | TRBV27 | NA | NA | 14 | CASSPRDFSYGYTF | TGTGCCAGCAGTCCCCGGGACTTCTCCTATGGCTACACCTTC
TRBJ2-1 | TRBV18 | NA | few | 14 | CASSPSLTYNEQFF | TGTGCCAGCTCACCATCCTTAACCTACAATGAGCAGTTCTTC
TRBJ2-3 | TRBV4-3 | NA | NA | 15 | CASSKQGSRTDTQYF | TGCGCCAGCAGCAAACAGGGCTCGCGCACAGATACGCAGTATTTT
TRBJ2-7 | TRBV7-2 | NA | NA | 12 | CASSSSSYEQYF | TGTGCCAGCAGCTCCAGCTCCTACGAGCAGTACTTC
TRBJ2-1 | TRBV2 | TRBD2 | NA | 15 | CASSVLAGIGNEQFF | TGTGCCAGCAGTGTACTAGCGGGGATAGGGAATGAGCAGTTCTTC
TRBJ1-1 | TRBV5-6 | NA | NA | 13 | CASSLGVGTEAFF | TGTGCCAGCAGCTTAGGGGTTGGCACTGAAGCTTTCTTT
TRBJ2-2 | TRBV19 | NA | NA | 15 | CASKGRRDNTGELFF | TGTGCCAGTAAGGGTCGGCGGGATAACACCGGGGAGCTGTTTTTT
TRBJ1-5 | TRBV6-1 | NA | few | 14 | CASSEGSSNQPQHF | TGTGCCAGCAGTGAAGGGAGTAGCAATCAGCCCCAGCATTTT
TRBJ2-7 | TRBV28 | TRBD2 | NA | 15 | CASSPPGTSGYEQYF | TGTGCCAGCAGTCCCCCCGGGACTAGCGGCTACGAGCAGTACTTC
TRBJ2-7 | TRBV6-5 | TRBD2 | NA | 14 | CASRPTSGRYEQYF | TGTGCCAGCAGACCCACTAGCGGCAGATACGAGCAGTACTTC
TRBJ1-1 | TRBV2 | NA | NA | 12 | CASSGLGREAFF | TGTGCCAGCAGTGGCCTGGGGCGCGAAGCTTTCTTT
TRBJ2-7 | TRBV27 | TRBD1 | few | 15 | CASSPDWQGAYEQYF | TGTGCCAGCAGTCCCGATTGGCAGGGGGCCTACGAGCAGTACTTC
TRBJ2-2 | TRBV19 | NA | few | 15 | CASTLHPRDTGELFF | TGTGCCAGTACCCTACACCCGAGGGACACCGGGGAGCTGTTTTTT
TRBJ2-2 | TRBV6-5 | NA | NA | 13 | CASSYTDTGELFF | TGTGCCAGCAGTTACACGGACACCGGGGAGCTGTTTTTT